These 22 T cell receptor beta chains share one sample of origin, sequenced in a study of CD8+CD57+ T cells in acquired aplastic anemia. CDR3 and TCR beta VDJ profiling relied on a genomic DNA template. MiXCR was run by TCRdb on the reads, yielding one entry per CDR3 protein. The sample records about 420,000 distinct CDR3 sequences, 55% to 75% being singletons. The specimen sequenced was sorted CD4+, CD8+, or CD8+CD57+ T cells (not recorded which) from PBMCs. The receptors come from a human donor in good health, serving as a control.

The chain employs TRBV5-1 and TRBJ1-5, with D unresolved. Trimming removed 0 bases at V and 6 bases at J, with 13 bases between. This CDR3 has 15 amino acids. Germline CDR1 SGHRS, CDR2 YFSETQ. CDR3 nucleotides: TGCGCCAGCAGCTTGGGAGGGAGAGCAGTTCAGCCCCAGCATTTT. Protein product: CASSLGGRAVQPQHF.

As to this clonotype: One end of the junction does not line up with germline, which may come from a read error. The chain's CDR3 is CASSGPTVVEEQF. The CDR3 DNA follows: TGTGCCAGTAGCGGGCCCACGGTGGTCGAGGAGCAGTTC. The chain couples TRBV7-9 to TRBJ2-7; TRBD2 aligns across 7 bases. Germline V gene lookup returns CDR1 SEHNR and CDR2 FQNEAQ (reference sequence). CDR3 length equals 13 residues.

Remarks on this clonotype: A much more abundant neighbour one base away suggests this may be a read error. The chain joins TRBV28 to TRBJ2-5; D might be TRBD2 (6 bases). CDR1 and CDR2 (germline): MDHEN, SYDVKM. Trimming pared 8 bases from V and 1 base from J, leaving 20 bases between. This CDR3 is built from 16 residues. The CDR3 protein is CASGHSGEVSQETQYF. The CDR3 nucleotides read TGTGCCAGCGGACACAGTGGGGAGGTGAGCCAAGAGACCCAGTACTTC.

This clonotype was recorded once. Mismatch with germline at one junction end may stem from a read error. This chain connects TRBV10-3 to TRBJ2-2; D possibly matches TRBD1 or TRBD2 (5 bases each). The CDR3 extends over 17 amino acids. Germline V lookup: CDR1 ENHRY, CDR2 SYGVKD. The CDR3 spells CASSYSGTGSNTGELFF. The CDR3 coding sequence is TGTGCCAGCAGTTACTCGGGAACAGGATCGAACACCGGGGAGCTGTTTTTT.

Worth noting for this clonotype: Possible read error: a much larger clone is one base away. This sequence joins TRBV4-1 and TRBJ2-5; 13 nucleotides align to TRBD2. The CDR3 sequence is 16 residues long. Germline V gives CDR1 MGHRA, CDR2 YSYEKL. The CDR3 spells CANSLLGTSGAETQYF. In nucleotides, the CDR3 is TGCGCCAACAGCCTCCTAGGGACTAGCGGGGCAGAGACCCAGTACTTC.

V gene TRBV6-4 combines with J gene TRBJ1-1; D possibly corresponds to TRBD1 (6 bases). The CDR3 totals 14 residues. The germline V gene has CDR1 MRHNA and CDR2 SNTAGT. V was shortened by 6 bases and J by 1 base, with 12 bases between the two germline ends. In nucleotides, the CDR3 is TGTGCCAGCAGCCATCGGACAGCGAACACTGAAGCTTTCTTT. The encoded protein is CASSHRTANTEAFF.

With respect to this clonotype: It is unclear where the CDR3 begins or ends on the DNA, so no DNA is shown, and the CDR3 is as TCRdb lists it. The chain has TRBV19 and TRBJ2-6; the D segment call TRBD1 is taken from the table without a DNA check. The CDR3 length is 17 residues, termini included. Germline CDR1 and CDR2: LNHDA and SQIVND (reference sequence). CDR3 residues: CASSSGTGSAGQYFGPF.

This chain links TRBV7-2 with TRBJ2-7; no definite D call. The CDR3 contains 15 residues. The V gene lost 1 base and the J gene lost 7 bases, with 17 bases spanning the gap. Germline values: CDR1 SGHTA, CDR2 FQGNSA. CDR3 residues: CASSLVRAEYNEQYF. The DNA of the CDR3 is TGTGCCAGCAGCTTAGTCCGAGCCGAATACAATGAGCAGTACTTC.

V is TRBV9 and J is TRBJ2-7; 9 bases map to TRBD2. J lost 6 bases, V lost 3 bases, and 7 bases had no gene match. The CDR3 is made up of 14 amino acids. Germline CDR1 SGDLS, CDR2 YYNGEE. CDR3 sequence reads: CASSDSGGRSEQYF. The CDR3 nucleotides are TGTGCCAGCAGCGATAGCGGGGGTAGAAGCGAGCAGTACTTC.

The J gene is TRBJ1-5, the V gene TRBV6-5; D is undetermined. The germline V and J ends were trimmed by 4 bases and 2 bases, with 12 bases remaining between them. CDR3 length: 15 amino acids. CDR1 is MNHEY, CDR2 SVGAGI, per germline. In nucleotides, the CDR3 is TGTGCCAGCAGTTCTAGGGATTCAGGCAATCAGCCCCAGCATTTT. It encodes CASSSRDSGNQPQHF.

This clonotype was seen repeatedly, ten times or more. This chain uses TRBV27 with TRBJ1-2, with a weak D call TRBD1 (5 bases). Between the trimmed V and J ends, which lost 5 bases and 4 bases, there was a span of 14 bases. In germline, CDR1 is MNHEY, CDR2 SMNVEV (reference sequence). The CDR3 sequence is 14 residues long. CDR3 DNA sequence: TGTGCCAGCAGTCCCGCCGGGGGTTCCTATGGCTACACCTTC. As protein: CASSPAGGSYGYTF.

The chain combines TRBV6-5 with TRBJ2-2; D remains unclear. CDR1 and CDR2 (germline): MNHEY, SVGAGI. This CDR3 is 15 amino acids long. V gave up 4 bases and J gave up 0 bases, with 9 bases separating them. This CDR3 reads CASSSRRTNTGELFF. DNA for the CDR3: TGTGCCAGCAGTTCCAGACGCACGAACACCGGGGAGCTGTTTTTT.

This clonotype came up once. The rearrangement uses TRBV11-1 and TRBJ1-2, with D uncertain. V lost 0 bases and J lost 4, with 15 bases in between. The CDR3 is 16 amino acids. The germline V gene has CDR1 SGHAT and CDR2 FQDESV (reference sequence). CDR3 amino acids: CASSLAAVGSFYGYTF. In DNA, the CDR3 is TGTGCCAGCAGCTTAGCCGCGGTGGGTAGTTTCTATGGCTACACCTTC.

This clonotype was found many times. The chain combines TRBV6-5 with TRBJ2-1; D is unresolved. Germline V gene sequence: CDR1 MNHEY, CDR2 SVGAGI. Deletions cut 5 bases from V and 6 bases from J, with 8 bases between. The CDR3 consists of 12 residues. The CDR3 DNA reads as TGTGCCAGCAGTGGCCTCAGCAATGAGCAGTTCTTC. As protein: CASSGLSNEQFF.

Concerning this clonotype itself: A much larger clone sits a single nucleotide away, making a read error possible. The chain joins TRBV7-3 to TRBJ2-5; 7 bases are shared with TRBD1. CDR1 is SGHTA and CDR2 is FQGTGA in the germline V gene. The CDR3 runs 16 residues. V trimming: 3 bases; J trimming: 1 base; junction bases outside the gene matches: 8. CDR3 nucleotides: TGTGCCAGCAGCTTTTTGACAGGGCACGCCCAAGAGACCCAGTACTTC. Translation: CASSFLTGHAQETQYF.

The V gene is TRBV12-3 or TRBV12-4, the J gene TRBJ2-3, with a weak D call TRBD2 (6 bases). Trimming took 3 bases from V and 2 from J, leaving 12 bases between them. The CDR3 runs to 15 residues. The DNA of the CDR3 is TGTGCCAGCAGTTTCAGCGGGCCGACCACAGATACGCAGTATTTT. This translates into CASSFSGPTTDTQYF.

Worth noting for this clonotype: One junction end disagrees with the germline gene, perhaps due to a read error. This chain uses TRBV7-2 with TRBJ2-1, with TRBD1 as a possible D gene (5 bases). Germline CDR1 reads SGHTA; CDR2 reads FQGNSA. The CDR3 extends over 15 amino acids. DNA of the CDR3: TGTGCCAGCAGCCCCGGTGCAGGGCAAGACAATCAGCACTTCTTC. The encoded protein is CASSPGAGQDNQHFF.

Concerning this clonotype: Germline is not matched at one junction end, which may reflect a read error. CDR3 residues: CASSLDLGRAKNIQCF. The CDR3 bases are TGTGCCAGCAGCTTAGATTTGGGGCGAGCCAAAAACATTCAGTGCTTC. The chain is built from TRBV11-2 and TRBJ2-4; a possible D gene is TRBD1 (5 bases). The CDR3 is 16 amino acids. The germline gives CDR1 SGHAT, CDR2 FQNNGV.

This chain connects TRBV11-3 to TRBJ1-4; weak D call: TRBD1 (6 bases). V dropped 10 bases and J dropped 4 bases, with 22 bases sitting between them. CDR3 size: 16 residues. Germline CDR1 is SGHNT and CDR2 is YENEEA. The CDR3 nucleotides are TGTGCCACACCAGCGGGGGGGCGCAGAGTTAATGAAAAACTGTTTTTT. This codes for CATPAGGRRVNEKLFF.

In this sample, this clonotype turned up a few times. This chain joins TRBV12-3 or TRBV12-4 and TRBJ2-1; no firm D call. This CDR3 is built from 16 residues. The CDR3: CASGLGLAVSYNEQFF. CDR3 DNA: TGTGCTAGTGGTTTGGGCCTCGCCGTGTCCTACAATGAGCAGTTCTTC.

Concerning this clonotype itself: Because the CDR3 is missing its conserved closing phenylalanine or tryptophan, this is likely a read error. Because the CDR3's place on the DNA is in doubt, the DNA is left out and the CDR3 is given as listed by TCRdb. The CDR3 region is CASSQDPGQTELE. This chain joins TRBV7-3 and TRBJ1-5; the DNA was not used to check the table's D call, TRBD1. Germline CDR1 reads SGHTA; CDR2 reads FQGTGA. Both ends counted, the CDR3 spans 13 residues.

Note on this clonotype: Here the CDR3 omits its conserved ending phenylalanine or tryptophan, so a read error is the likely source. No DNA is shown, since the ends of the CDR3 on it are uncertain; the CDR3 is the one TCRdb lists. The J gene is TRBJ1-6, the V gene TRBV5-1; no DNA check was done on the table's D call, TRBD1. Termini included, the CDR3 measures 11 amino acids. The germline V gene has CDR1 SGHRS and CDR2 YFSETQ. The CDR3 here is CASSLEAQGYS.